This TCR beta chain derives from a study of T-cell memory formation after mild COVID-19. Germline lookup yields CDR1 DFQATT and CDR2 SNEGSKA (reference sequence). The CDR3 runs 14 residues. The germline V and J ends were trimmed by 3 bases and 5 bases, with 14 bases remaining between them. This clonotype has a count of ten or more. What it recognizes is unknown. Constant-segment primers were used for 5'RACE, and the resulting TCR alpha and TCR beta cDNA libraries carried sample barcodes and UMIs. TCRdb recomputed calls from the 5' RACE reads with MiXCR, one row per CDR3 protein. The table includes over 250,000 distinct CDR3 sequences, about a sixth detected once. Study-wide findings and caveats: The study detected some responding clones in pre-infection memory, suggesting cross-reactive memory joined. Chiefly within CM and EM were the contracting CD4+ clones; CD8+ ones were within EMRA.

The specimen was PBMCs or a T cell subset sorted from them (not recorded which). The sequence came from a young man who had mild COVID-19 (a few samples of this study predate the infection). Cell type and time point are not known. J is TRBJ2-1 and V is TRBV20-1; D is ambiguous. The CDR3 coding sequence is TGCAGTGCTAGGATTGGGCCTCACGACAATGAGCAGTTCTTC. This translates into CSARIGPHDNEQFF.